The 28 T cell receptor beta chains presented below share a single source sample, sequenced in a study of OX40 agonist ivuxolimab in advanced cancers. Here immunoSEQ multiplex PCR was the method, and the copy in TCRdb shows in-frame clones only, minus some. The sample has about 89,000 clones; about nine tenths are singletons. The source material was CD4+ or CD8+ T cells sorted from blood, sampled in a trial of the OX40 agonist ivuxolimab. The receptors shown here come from an adult with an advanced solid tumor such as melanoma, head and neck, liver or kidney cancer.

The chain links TRBV6-4 to TRBJ2-1, with 9 positions matching TRBD2. Germline assignment: CDR1 MRHNA and CDR2 SNTAGT. The CDR3 extends over 15 amino acids. V shed 8 bases and J 6 bases; nucleotides not matched to a gene: 11. In nucleotides, the CDR3 is TGTGCCAGCGGGTTACGGCGGGAGGGCCGCAATGAGCAGTTCTTC. This encodes CASGLRREGRNEQFF.

The V gene is TRBV2, the J gene TRBJ1-5; D unclear. Trimming left V 5 bases short and J 0 bases short, with 11 bases between. Germline values: CDR1 SNHLY, CDR2 FYNNEI. There are 15 residues in the CDR3. CDR3 DNA: TGTGCCAGCAGTTCCCCGAGTCTTAGCAATCAGCCCCAGCATTTT. It is translated as CASSSPSLSNQPQHF.

The V call is TRBV21-1, the J call TRBJ1-2; TRBD1 is taken as the D call from the table, unchecked against the DNA. TRBV21-1 is labeled a pseudogene. This CDR3 contains 14 residues. CDR3 in amino acids: CASKTDREDYGYTF. The CDR3 region has the DNA TGTGCCAGCAAGACGGACAGGGAGGACTATGGCTACACCTTC.

This clone has a handful of counts. The rearrangement uses TRBV6-1 and TRBJ1-1; unclear D gene. This CDR3 is built from 15 residues. The ends were cut back, 2 bases at V and 2 bases at J, with 12 bases in the middle. Germline V lookup: CDR1 MNHNS, CDR2 SASEGT. The CDR3 is CASSESGLLNTEAFF. The CDR3 bases are TGTGCCAGCAGTGAAAGTGGGCTACTTAACACTGAAGCTTTCTTT.

This clone showed up many times. CDR3 nucleotides: TGCAGCTTCATCGACAGTGGGACTGAAGCTTTCTTT. Its translation is CSFIDSGTEAFF. J is TRBJ1-1 and V is TRBV29-1, with a possible D match to TRBD1 (5 bases). Germline CDR1 is SQVTM and CDR2 is ANQGSEA. The CDR3 contains 12 residues. V was clipped by 8 bases and J by 5 bases, with 15 bases between them.

The chain has TRBV2 and TRBJ2-5; D ambiguous. The V gene lost 7 bases and the J gene lost 7 bases, with 13 bases spanning the gap. The CDR3 has 12 residues. CDR1 is SNHLY and CDR2 is FYNNEI in the germline V gene. CDR3 in amino acids: CASMVAGLTQYF. The CDR3 DNA reads TGTGCCAGCATGGTGGCAGGATTGACCCAGTACTTC.

The CDR3 reads CASSLPTSGYEQYF. Here the CDR3 DNA reads TGTGCCAGCTCACTGCCGACTAGCGGCTACGAGCAGTACTTC. The rearrangement links TRBV18 to TRBJ2-7; 9 nucleotides match TRBD2. From germline, CDR1 is KGHSH and CDR2 LQKENI. J gave up 3 bases and V 4 bases, and 4 bases lay outside the gene matches. The CDR3 is 14 residues long.

The chain is built from TRBV15 and TRBJ2-6, with D unresolved. The CDR3 has 17 residues. Germline loops: CDR1 LNHNV, CDR2 YYDKDF (reference sequence). Trimming removed 0 bases from V and 0 bases from J, with 9 bases in between. CDR3 in DNA: TGTGCCACCAGCAGAGATGGTTTGCTCTCTGGGGCCAACGTCCTGACTTTC. Translated, it gives CATSRDGLLSGANVLTF.

V gene TRBV9 combines with J gene TRBJ1-6, with TRBD1 matching 8 bases. Germline V lookup: CDR1 SGDLS, CDR2 YYNGEE. This CDR3 contains 16 residues. The V and J ends lost 0 bases and 7 bases, in that order; junction bases with no gene match: 6. The CDR3 spells CASSVEPTGVNSPLHF. The CDR3 DNA reads as TGTGCCAGCAGCGTAGAACCGACAGGGGTAAATTCACCCCTCCACTTT.

V and J are TRBV2 and TRBJ2-1; 9 bases are a match to TRBD2. The CDR3 sequence is 15 residues long. Germline CDR1 SNHLY, CDR2 FYNNEI. Trimming removed 2 bases from V and 5 bases from J; junction bases left unmatched: 4. The CDR3 loop reads CASSEKLAGDNEQFF. For the CDR3, the DNA is TGTGCCAGCAGTGAAAAATTAGCGGGGGACAATGAGCAGTTCTTC. Filled out from reference TRBV2 and TRBJ2-1, the complete variable domain reads EPEVTQTPSHQVTQMGQEVILRCVPISNHLYFYWYRQILGQKVEFLVSFYNNEISEKSEIFDDQFSVERPDGSNFTLKIRSTKLEDSAMYFCASSEKLAGDNEQFFGPGTRLTVL.

The chain employs TRBV6-5 and TRBJ2-7, with no clear D. V was trimmed by 5 bases and J by 6 bases, leaving 17 bases between them. The CDR3 is 14 residues long. The germline V gene encodes CDR1 MNHEY and CDR2 SVGAGI. The CDR3: CASSRQLVPSEQYF. The CDR3 region has the DNA TGTGCCAGCAGTCGCCAGCTCGTCCCCTCCGAGCAGTACTTC.

The rearrangement links TRBV11-1 to TRBJ2-2; D not resolved. CDR3 length: 12 residues. CDR1 is SGHAT and CDR2 is FQDESV in the germline V gene (reference sequence). Trimming removed 5 bases at V and 7 bases at J, with 8 bases between. The CDR3 DNA is TGTGCCAGCAGCCCTTATAACGGGGAGCTGTTTTTT. The encoded protein is CASSPYNGELFF.

V usage is TRBV5-1 and J usage is TRBJ2-3; 8 nucleotides align to TRBD2. This CDR3 contains 15 residues. Unmatched junction bases numbered 8, after V lost 7 bases and J lost 1 base. Germline CDR1 SGHRS, CDR2 YFSETQ. The DNA for the CDR3 is TGCGCCAGCCGGCCCCAAGCGGGGGGCACAGATACGCAGTATTTT. As protein: CASRPQAGGTDTQYF. Based on the CDR3 plus reference TRBV5-1 and TRBJ2-3, the full variable domain is KAGVTQTPRYLIKTRGQQVTLSCSPISGHRSVSWYQQTPGQGLQFLFEYFSETQRNKGNFPGRFSGRQFSNSRSEMNVSTLELGDSALYLCASRPQAGGTDTQYFGPGTRLTVL.

The chain recombines TRBV4-1 with TRBJ1-1; D unclear. V lost 1 base, J lost 6 bases, and 15 bases lay in between. Looked up from germline, CDR1 is MGHRA and CDR2 is YSYEKL. The CDR3 totals 15 residues. CDR3 in amino acids: CASSQAPSLFSEAFF. For the CDR3, the DNA is TGCGCCAGCAGCCAAGCTCCTTCACTTTTTTCTGAAGCTTTCTTT.

This chain links TRBV6-6 with TRBJ2-1, with D perhaps matching TRBD2 (7 bases). The ends were cut back, 7 bases at V and 7 bases at J, with 14 bases in the middle. From germline, CDR1 is MNHNY and CDR2 SVGAGI (reference sequence). The CDR3 sequence is 13 residues long. CDR3 DNA sequence: TGTGCCAGCAAGCGGGACACGGAGAATGAGCAGTTCTTC. This codes for CASKRDTENEQFF.

V gene TRBV29-1 combines with J gene TRBJ2-5; D tentatively reads TRBD1 or TRBD2 (6 bases each). The CDR3 has 15 amino acids. The germline gives CDR1 SQVTM, CDR2 ANQGSEA. Deletions cut 5 bases from V and 1 base from J, with 17 bases between. CDR3 residues: CSVLGGSLIQETQYF. The DNA of the CDR3 is TGCAGCGTTCTCGGGGGCAGTCTCATCCAAGAGACCCAGTACTTC.

This chain links TRBV10-3 with TRBJ1-6; D is perhaps TRBD1 (6 bases). CDR3 size: 19 residues. V was cut by 10 bases and J by 0 bases, with 25 bases left in between. Per germline, CDR1 ENHRY and CDR2 SYGVKD. CDR3 amino acids: CATCKTGHQESSYNSPLHF. Here the CDR3 DNA reads TGTGCCACCTGTAAAACGGGACACCAAGAGAGCTCCTATAATTCACCCCTCCACTTT.

The CDR3 region is CASSHRQGESEAFF. CDR3 nucleotides: TGCGCCAGCAGCCACCGACAGGGGGAGAGTGAAGCTTTCTTT. V is TRBV4-3 and J is TRBJ1-1; 9 nucleotides match TRBD1. Unmatched junction bases numbered 6, after V lost 3 bases and J lost 7 bases. In germline, CDR1 is LGHNA, CDR2 YSLEER. The CDR3 sequence is 14 residues long.

J is TRBJ2-1 and V is TRBV7-6; D tentatively fits TRBD1 or TRBD2 (5 bases each). Germline V gene lookup returns CDR1 SGHVS and CDR2 FNYEAQ. V was cut by 0 bases and J by 6 bases, with 6 bases left in between. This CDR3 has 13 residues. The CDR3 DNA sequence: TGTGCCAGCAGCTTAGCGGGGGTCAATGAGCAGTTCTTC. Translating it yields CASSLAGVNEQFF.

The chain carries TRBV5-1 and TRBJ2-7, with 10 bases matching TRBD2. The CDR3 is 15 amino acids. Looked up from germline, CDR1 is SGHRS and CDR2 is YFSETQ. V gave up 4 bases and J gave up 2 bases; unmatched junction bases: 6. In DNA form, the CDR3 reads TGCGCCAGCAGCCCCCGGACTAGCGGCGCCTACGAGCAGTACTTC. Translation: CASSPRTSGAYEQYF.

This chain connects TRBV6-6 to TRBJ2-7; 9 nucleotides match TRBD1. Looked up from germline, CDR1 is MNHNY and CDR2 is SVGAGI (reference sequence). There are 15 residues in the CDR3. V lost 3 bases to trimming and J lost 4 bases; unmatched junction nucleotides: 7. CDR3 DNA: TGTGCCAGCAGTTATCCGGGACAGGGAAGATACGAGCAGTACTTC. Translating it yields CASSYPGQGRYEQYF.

The chain recombines TRBV2 with TRBJ2-5, with 8 positions matching TRBD2. This CDR3 comprises 14 residues. V shed 7 bases, J shed 5 bases, and the junction held 9 bases outside the gene matches. In germline, CDR1 is SNHLY, CDR2 FYNNEI. The DNA of the CDR3 is TGTGCCAGCAAGATGAGCGGGAGTCAGGAGACCCAGTACTTC. This encodes CASKMSGSQETQYF.

V is TRBV19 and J is TRBJ2-1; the D gene could be TRBD1 or TRBD2 (6 bases each). This CDR3 has 15 residues. Germline loops: CDR1 LNHDA, CDR2 SQIVND (reference sequence). V lost 3 bases and J 5 bases, leaving 14 bases between the germline ends. The CDR3 nucleotides are TGTGCCAGTAGTATTGGGGGGCTAAGCAACAATGAGCAGTTCTTC. Its translation is CASSIGGLSNNEQFF.

This clone came up once. This rearrangement joins TRBV10-3 to TRBJ1-5, with TRBD1 identical over 8 bases. Trimming removed 4 bases from V and 9 bases from J; junction bases left unmatched: 11. This CDR3 comprises 15 residues. Looked up from germline, CDR1 is ENHRY and CDR2 is SYGVKD. The DNA of the CDR3 is TGTGCCATCAGTGGGTCGGGACAGGTCTCTTGGCCCCAGCATTTT. It yields the protein CAISGSGQVSWPQHF.

The chain is built from TRBV7-2 and TRBJ2-3; D possibly corresponds to TRBD2 (5 bases). Germline V gives CDR1 SGHTA, CDR2 FQGNSA. Trimming took 5 bases from V and 4 from J, leaving 10 bases between them. The CDR3 totals 13 residues. The CDR3 here is CASSGLASDTQYF. CDR3 bases: TGTGCCAGCAGCGGCCTAGCTTCAGATACGCAGTATTTT.

The rearrangement uses TRBV18 and TRBJ1-5; no reliable D call. Per the germline V gene, CDR1 is KGHSH and CDR2 is LQKENI. Trimming took off 2 bases at V and 0 bases at J, with 5 bases between the two ends. CDR3 length equals 14 residues. CDR3 sequence (DNA): TGTGCCAGCTCACCAATGCCTAGCAATCAGCCCCAGCATTTT. Translated, it gives CASSPMPSNQPQHF. The variable domain in full, completed from reference TRBV18 and TRBJ1-5, reads NAGVMQNPRHLVRRRGQEARLRCSPMKGHSHVYWYRQLPEEGLKFMVYLQKENIIDESGMPKERFSAEFPKEGPSILRIQQVVRGDSAAYFCASSPMPSNQPQHFGDGTRLSIL.

This chain joins TRBV29-1 and TRBJ1-3; a weak D match, TRBD1 (6 bases). Trimming took 6 bases from V and 0 from J, leaving 15 bases between them. The CDR3 sequence is 15 residues long. Germline V gives CDR1 SQVTM, CDR2 ANQGSEA. The CDR3 loop is CSVSAGVTSGNTIYF. CDR3 coding DNA: TGCAGCGTCAGTGCAGGGGTGACCTCTGGAAACACCATATATTTT.

The chain links TRBV7-6 to TRBJ2-5; 9 nucleotides line up with TRBD1. The germline gives CDR1 SGHVS, CDR2 FNYEAQ. The CDR3 is 15 residues long. After removal of 5 bases from V and 5 bases from J, the junction contained 9 bases not matched to a gene. CDR3 bases: TGTGCCAGCAGCCCAGTTGGGACAGGGATCGAGACCCAGTACTTC. This encodes CASSPVGTGIETQYF.